The present TCR beta chain was sequenced within a study of shared clonotypes between healthy human individuals. With V trimmed by 1 base and J by 3 bases, 10 bases remained unmatched. The length of the CDR3 is 18 residues. The germline gives CDR1 MNHEY, CDR2 SMNVEV (reference sequence). Clones were sequenced by immunoSEQ multiplex PCR, and TCRdb holds only the in-frame ones, with some missing. The sample gives roughly 700,000 clones, 80% to 95% of which show up once; around a third is in the top ten. Findings and caveats of the study: Represented diversity, genetic and exposure-history alike, was limited by few donors. Clonotype sharing among donors was thought likely to change with sequencing depth. Researchers found naive subsets generally carried larger estimated richness than memory subsets.

As for this clone: Its antigen is unknown.

The clonotype originates from a man in his late teens or twenties in good health. Some clones in this sample may be carry-over from other donors' samples. The gene calls are TRBV27 and TRBJ2-3, with 10 bases fitting TRBD2. The specimen was memory CD8+ T cells from PBMCs. Subset given: CD45RO+ cells pooled with CCR7-negative TemRA cells. The chain's CDR3 is CASSLYLAGESGTDTQYF. For the CDR3, the DNA is TGTGCCAGCAGTTTATACCTAGCGGGGGAGTCGGGTACAGATACGCAGTATTTT.